A selection of T cell receptor beta chains follows, all from one sample in a study of T cells after yellow fever vaccination. TCRdb fed the 5' RACE reads into MiXCR, producing one record per CDR3 protein. The sample gives some 500,000 distinct CDR3 sequences, roughly 14% of which show up once; 11% to 15% is in the top ten. This sample comprised PBMCs, obtained on the day of the yellow fever booster vaccination. The receptor set was obtained from a young man who received the YFV17D yellow fever vaccine. Each CDR3 is given with its conserved first and last residue. Each record gives: clone size, V gene, D gene, J gene, CDR3 DNA, CDR3 protein. A D gene is named only where the DNA matches it firmly. Clone size is shown for a subset of rows, as once, few, many or a class of expanded clone.

>.|TRBV12-3/TRBV12-4|TRBD2|TRBJ2-7
TGTGCCAGCAGTTTAGGTACGCTAGCGGGTAACTCCTACGAGCAGTACTTC
CASSLGTLAGNSYEQYF
>few|TRBV7-2|TRBD1|TRBJ2-5
TGTGCCAGCAGCTTAGCCCTGGGACAGCGAGAGACCCAGTACTTC
CASSLALGQRETQYF
>few|TRBV4-2|.|TRBJ2-7
TGTGCCAGCAGCCAAGGAGGGACCGTGTCCTACGAGCAGTACTTC
CASSQGGTVSYEQYF
>few|TRBV15|.|TRBJ2-5
TGTGCCACCAGCAGAGCTAACAGCGCACAAGGGACCCAGTACTTC
CATSRANSAQGTQYF
>.|TRBV19|.|TRBJ2-7
TGTGCCACTTCGCAAGGAGCAGGCCAGTCCTACGAGCAGTACTTC
CATSQGAGQSYEQYF
>.|TRBV27|.|TRBJ1-1
TGTGCCAGCAGCCTTCCGGGGTTCACTGAAGCTTTCTTT
CASSLPGFTEAFF
>.|TRBV28|.|TRBJ1-5
TGTGCCAGCAGTCCCGGATTGGTTGGTGACCAGCATTTT
CASSPGLVGDQHF
>.|TRBV7-9|TRBD2|TRBJ2-7
TGTGCCAGCAGCCGATTCCTAGCGGTCGAGCAGTACTTC
CASSRFLAVEQYF
>.|TRBV11-2|TRBD2|TRBJ2-2
TGTGCCAGCGCTCGACTAGCGGGAGAAGGGACCGGGGAGCTGTTTTTT
CASARLAGEGTGELFF
>.|TRBV5-1|.|TRBJ1-2
TGCGCCAGCACGAGTCAAACCTTAACTAACTATGGCTACACCTTC
CASTSQTLTNYGYTF
>few|TRBV24-1|.|TRBJ2-2
TGTGCCACCAGCTCGACAGTGATGAACACCGGGGAGCTGTTTTTT
CATSSTVMNTGELFF
>few|TRBV20-1|.|TRBJ1-5
TGCAGTGCTAGTCGAGATCAAAATCAGCCCCAGCATTTT
CSASRDQNQPQHF
>many|TRBV5-5|.|TRBJ1-1
TGTGCCAGCAGATTTCTCACGATCGGCACTGAAGCTTTCTTT
CASRFLTIGTEAFF
>.|TRBV12-3/TRBV12-4|TRBD1|TRBJ2-3
TGTGCCAGCCGACAGGGATTACACACAGATACGCAGTATTTT
CASRQGLHTDTQYF
>.|TRBV18|TRBD2|TRBJ2-1
TGTGCCAGCTCACCACCCAGCGGGAGGTTCGGTGAGCAGTTCTTC
CASSPPSGRFGEQFF
>.|TRBV28|TRBD1|TRBJ1-6
TGTGCCAGCAGACAGTACAGGGGAGGGAATTCACCCCTCCACTTT
CASRQYRGGNSPLHF
>.|TRBV7-9|.|TRBJ1-6
TGTGCCAGCAGGGAGACAGGTGATAATTCACCCCTCCACTTT
CASRETGDNSPLHF
>few|TRBV6-5|.|TRBJ2-1
TGTGCCAGCAGTTCTAATAGCCCCTACAATGAGCAGTTCTTC
CASSSNSPYNEQFF
>few|TRBV11-1|TRBD2|TRBJ2-1
TGTGCCAGCGGACTAGCGGGCCCCTACAATGAGCAGTTCTTC
CASGLAGPYNEQFF
>few|TRBV3-1|TRBD1|TRBJ1-3
TGTGCCAGCAGCTTTTCGTCCCTCAGGGGGGCTGGAAACACCATATATTTT
CASSFSSLRGAGNTIYF
>few|TRBV7-2|TRBD2|TRBJ2-7
TGTGCCAGCAGCTTACGGATCGGCAGCGGGAGCGATGAGCAGTACTTC
CASSLRIGSGSDEQYF
>few|TRBV20-1|TRBD2|TRBJ2-7
TGCAGTGCTGAGAGCGGGAGGGTATACGAGCAGTACTTC
CSAESGRVYEQYF
>few|TRBV20-1|.|TRBJ2-1
TGCAGTGCAACAGGGCGAGGGTACGTCTACAATGAGCAGTTCTTC
CSATGRGYVYNEQFF
>.|TRBV6-5|.|TRBJ2-3
TGTGCCAGCAGTACACAGGGACGAGCTAGCACAGATACGCAGTATTTT
CASSTQGRASTDTQYF
>.|TRBV29-1|.|TRBJ2-3
TGCAGTTATAGGTCGGATACGCAGTATTTT
CSYRSDTQYF
>.|TRBV10-2|.|TRBJ2-1
TGCGCCAGCAGTGAGAGTCTATCTCTACTTAATGAGCAGTTCTTC
CASSESLSLLNEQFF
>few|TRBV20-1|.|TRBJ2-3
TGCAGTGCTAGAAGAAGCGACAGCACAGATACGCAGTATTTT
CSARRSDSTDTQYF
>.|TRBV20-1|TRBD2|TRBJ2-1
TGCAGTGCTCTGACTAGCGGGAGTGTACATGAGCAGTTCTTC
CSALTSGSVHEQFF
>.|TRBV28|.|TRBJ2-4
TGTGCCAGCAGTCCCGGGGAGGGGGAGTACTTC
CASSPGEGEYF
>few|TRBV9|.|TRBJ1-6
TGTGCCAGCAGCGTAGGTCATACCACTAATTCACCCCTCCACTTT
CASSVGHTTNSPLHF
>.|TRBV5-1|.|TRBJ2-5
TGCGCCAGCAGCTTTGATGTGGAGGAGACCCAGTACTTC
CASSFDVEETQYF
>.|TRBV7-2|TRBD2|TRBJ2-7
TGTGCCAGCAGCTTAGTGCTAGCGGGAGCCCAGGACGAGCAGTACTTC
CASSLVLAGAQDEQYF
>.|TRBV20-1|.|TRBJ2-5
TGCAGTGCCTTCACAGGGCCACAAGAGACCCAGTACTTC
CSAFTGPQETQYF